The present T cell receptor (beta chain) was sequenced within a study of T cells in Graves' hyperthyroidism and ophthalmopathy. Broader study findings: Among clonotypes expanded in thyroid above 0.001, most were also found in blood. A model using 13 V-J features told ophthalmopathy apart from stable hyperthyroidism. In validation, the model predicted ophthalmopathy. These predictions came a median approximately 6.5 months before onset.

From RNA transcripts, TCR beta CDR3 regions were amplified. The TCR CDR3 first-round RT-PCR relied on the HTBI primer set. Using its own MiXCR run on the multiplex PCR reads, TCRdb lists one record per CDR3 protein. The table records about 660,000 distinct CDR3 sequences, just under 45% of them present only once. Remarks on this clonotype: Its antigen is not known. No conserved phenylalanine or tryptophan is present at the end of the CDR3, so a read error is the likely explanation.

Diagnostic decisions used clinical symptoms, serum thyroxine and TRAb, thyroid ultrasound and orbital computed tomography. Trimming cost V 5 bases and J 10 bases; bases outside gene matches: 7. The CDR3 has 11 residues. CDR1 SQVTM and CDR2 ANQGSEA come from the germline V gene. The sample was peripheral blood or thyroid tissue (not recorded which). The chain couples TRBV29-1 to TRBJ1-2, with 7 nucleotides matching TRBD1. This receptor was identified in an adult man with Graves' disease, either hyperthyroidism or ophthalmopathy (not recorded which). CDR3 DNA sequence: TGCAGCGTTCAGCAGGGGGAGGACTACACCTCC. It yields the protein CSVQQGEDYTS.